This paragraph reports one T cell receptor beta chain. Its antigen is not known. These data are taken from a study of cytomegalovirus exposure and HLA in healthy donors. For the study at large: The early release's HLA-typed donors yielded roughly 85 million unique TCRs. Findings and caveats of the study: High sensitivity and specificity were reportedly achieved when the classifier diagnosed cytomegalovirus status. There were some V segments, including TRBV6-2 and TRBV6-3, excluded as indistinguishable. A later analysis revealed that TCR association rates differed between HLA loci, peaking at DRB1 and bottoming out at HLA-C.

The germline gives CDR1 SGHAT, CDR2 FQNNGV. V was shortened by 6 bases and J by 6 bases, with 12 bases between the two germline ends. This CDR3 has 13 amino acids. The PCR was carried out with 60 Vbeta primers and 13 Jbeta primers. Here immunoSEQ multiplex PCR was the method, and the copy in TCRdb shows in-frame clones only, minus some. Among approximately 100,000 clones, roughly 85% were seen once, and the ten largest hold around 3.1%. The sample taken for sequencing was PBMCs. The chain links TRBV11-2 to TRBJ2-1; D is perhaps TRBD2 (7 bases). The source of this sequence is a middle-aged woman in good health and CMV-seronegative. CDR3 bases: TGTGCCAGCAGTTGGGGGGGGCGCAATGAGCAGTTCTTC. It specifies CASSWGGRNEQFF.